The clone carrying this T cell receptor beta chain was counted a single time. This record comes from a study of cytomegalovirus exposure and HLA in healthy donors. The data were produced by immunoSEQ multiplex PCR, yet TCRdb's version contains in-frame clones alone and is incomplete. The sample comprises roughly 140,000 clones, about 89% of which are singletons, and around 3.2% rests with the top ten. This receptor was obtained from a woman aged 18-29 years in good health and CMV-seropositive. The sample was PBMCs.

CDR3 amino acids: CASSAGGTSTYEQYF. The CDR3 DNA reads as TGTGCCAGCAGCGCGGGCGGGACTTCCACCTACGAGCAGTACTTC. This chain joins TRBV5-6 and TRBJ2-7, with a tentative D call TRBD2 (6 bases). The CDR3 is 15 residues long. From germline, CDR1 is SGHDT and CDR2 YYEEEE. Between the trimmed V and J ends, which lost 4 bases and 2 bases, there was a span of 16 bases.